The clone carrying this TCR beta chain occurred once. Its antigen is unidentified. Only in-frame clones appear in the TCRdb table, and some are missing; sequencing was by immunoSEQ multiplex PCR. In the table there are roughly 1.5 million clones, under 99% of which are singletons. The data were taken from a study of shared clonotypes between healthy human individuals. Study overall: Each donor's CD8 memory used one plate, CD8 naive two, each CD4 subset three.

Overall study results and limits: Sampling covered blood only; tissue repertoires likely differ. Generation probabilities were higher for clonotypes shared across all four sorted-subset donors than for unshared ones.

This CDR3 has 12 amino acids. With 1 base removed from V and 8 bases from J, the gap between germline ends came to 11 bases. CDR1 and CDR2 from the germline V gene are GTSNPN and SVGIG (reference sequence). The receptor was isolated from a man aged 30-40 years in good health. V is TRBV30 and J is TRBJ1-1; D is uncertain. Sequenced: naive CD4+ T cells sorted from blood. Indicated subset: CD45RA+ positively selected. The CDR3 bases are TGTGCCTGGAGTGCAAAAAACGGGGAAGCTTTCTTT. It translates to CAWSAKNGEAFF. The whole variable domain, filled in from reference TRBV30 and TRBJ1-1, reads SQTIHQWPATLVQPVGSPLSLECTVEGTSNPNLYWYRQAAGRGLQLLFYSVGIGQISSEVPQNLSASRPQDRQFILSSKKLLLSDSGFYLCAWSAKNGEAFFGQGTRLTVV.